Following are 19 T cell receptor beta chains from one sample sequenced in a study of beta chain features in type 1 diabetes. Of the isolated RNA, all was reverse transcribed, and so the sequenced material was expressed TCRB transcripts. Assay: immunoSEQ multiplex PCR; the TCRdb copy retains only in-frame clones and omits some. The sample shows 250,000 to 400,000 clones, approximately 14% of them seen only once. Material: central memory CD4+ T cells from blood. These receptors all come from a man aged 25 to 40 in good health.

The sample holds a few counts of this clone. The chain recombines TRBV7-2 with TRBJ2-7; perhaps TRBD2 as D (7 bases). Between the trimmed V and J ends, which lost 5 bases and 3 bases, there was a span of 14 bases. This CDR3 spans 14 amino acids. Per germline, CDR1 SGHTA and CDR2 FQGNSA. The CDR3 sequence: CASSRRGGDYEQYF. The CDR3 DNA sequence: TGTGCCAGCAGCCGTAGGGGGGGAGACTACGAGCAGTACTTC. The entire variable domain, with the rest obtained from reference TRBV7-2 and TRBJ2-7, is as follows: GAGVSQSPSNKVTEKGKDVELRCDPISGHTALYWYRQSLGQGLEFLIYFQGNSAPDKSGLPSDRFSAERTGGSVSTLTIQRTQQEDSAVYLCASSRRGGDYEQYFGPGTRLTVT.

The count of this clone is one. The gene calls are TRBV6-5 and TRBJ1-3, with TRBD1 matching over 9 bases. V shed 11 bases, J shed 5 bases, and the junction held 7 bases outside the gene matches. CDR3 size: 13 residues. Per germline, CDR1 MNHEY and CDR2 SVGAGI. The CDR3 protein is CAASGQGRNTIYF. Here the CDR3 DNA reads TGTGCCGCCTCGGGACAGGGAAGAAACACCATATATTTT.

The rearrangement joins TRBV18 to TRBJ1-6; no definite D call. The CDR3 is 14 residues long. Trimming cost V 6 bases and J 10 bases, with 16 bases left between them. Germline V CDR1 and CDR2: KGHSH, LQKENI. CDR3 sequence: CASSPAGVESPLHF. The CDR3 DNA reads as TGTGCCAGCTCCCCCGCCGGGGTCGAGTCACCCCTCCACTTT.

This clone was seen a handful of times. A read error may account for a junction end that differs from germline. The chain uses TRBV7-7 and TRBJ2-3; D is unresolved. Germline lookup yields CDR1 SSHAT and CDR2 FNYEAQ (reference sequence). The CDR3 is 13 residues long. The CDR3 coding sequence is TGTGCTAGCAGCTGGACCCCTTTGGATACGCAGTATTTT. Translated: CASSWTPLDTQYF.

The rearrangement links TRBV6-5 to TRBJ1-3; D gene uncertain. The ends were cut back, 3 bases at V and 1 base at J, with 13 bases in the middle. Germline V gene lookup returns CDR1 MNHEY and CDR2 SVGAGI. This CDR3 contains 16 residues. The CDR3, as DNA: TGTGCCAGCAGTTATGGAGGCAGAACTTCTGGAAACACCATATATTTT. Translated: CASSYGGRTSGNTIYF.

Comments on this clone: The same CDR3 can be traced to other DNA sequences in this sample. The genes are TRBV18 and TRBJ1-6; TRBD1 aligns across 10 bases. With 3 bases clipped from V and 7 bases from J, the junction kept 3 bases outside the gene matches. Germline CDR1 and CDR2: KGHSH and LQKENI. CDR3 length equals 15 residues. This CDR3 reads CASSPGTGDNSPLHF. In DNA, the CDR3 is TGTGCCAGCTCACCTGGGACAGGGGACAATTCACCCCTCCACTTT.

This clone came up a few times. This rearrangement joins TRBV30 to TRBJ2-3; a possible D gene is TRBD2 (6 bases). Trimming shortened V by 0 bases and J by 1 base, and 11 bases separated the two germline ends. This CDR3 has 15 residues. CDR1 is GTSNPN and CDR2 is SVGIG in the germline V gene (reference sequence). The CDR3 loop reads CAWSVYGSGTDTQYF. The CDR3 bases are TGTGCCTGGAGTGTCTACGGGAGTGGCACAGATACGCAGTATTTT.

In this sample, this clone turned up a few times. The chain is built from TRBV6-1 and TRBJ1-6, with D uncertain. With 6 bases removed from V and 7 bases from J, the gap between germline ends came to 13 bases. Germline CDR1 is MNHNS and CDR2 is SASEGT. The CDR3 is 14 amino acids. The CDR3 DNA reads TGTGCCAGCAGCTCCGGGGTACCCAATTCACCCCTCCACTTT. Protein: CASSSGVPNSPLHF.

V gene TRBV19 combines with J gene TRBJ1-3; D may be TRBD1 (5 bases). V was shortened by 3 bases and J by 4 bases, with 16 bases between the two germline ends. The germline V gene has CDR1 LNHDA and CDR2 SQIVND (reference sequence). The length of the CDR3 is 16 residues. The CDR3 bases are TGTGCCAGTAGTATGCTCGGCAGGGTGGAAGGAAACACCATATATTTT. Translation: CASSMLGRVEGNTIYF.

The CDR3 nucleotides read TGTGCCAGCGTCAAGTTCCAGGGGGCATGGAATGAGCAGTTCTTC. It encodes CASVKFQGAWNEQFF. This rearrangement joins TRBV5-6 to TRBJ2-1; 8 bases fit TRBD1. Trimming took 7 bases from V and 7 from J; bases not matched to a gene: 13. Germline CDR1 reads SGHDT; CDR2 reads YYEEEE. There are 15 residues in the CDR3.

This chain joins TRBV6-5 and TRBJ2-7; D assignment may be TRBD1 or TRBD2 (5 bases each). The CDR3 is 15 amino acids. With 4 bases removed from V and 8 bases from J, the gap between germline ends came to 21 bases. Germline V gene data show CDR1 as MNHEY and CDR2 as SVGAGI. The DNA of the CDR3 is TGTGCCAGCAGTTCCCAGACAGCCCTACGAGGGCAGCAGTACTTC. The encoded protein is CASSSQTALRGQQYF.

This chain uses TRBV4-3 with TRBJ2-1, with D tentatively TRBD1 (6 bases). This CDR3 comprises 17 residues. Per the germline V gene, CDR1 is LGHNA and CDR2 is YSLEER. V was cut by 2 bases and J by 4 bases, with 18 bases left in between. CDR3 in amino acids: CASSQSHRDRAYNEQFF. The CDR3 DNA is TGCGCCAGCAGCCAATCACACAGGGATCGGGCTTACAATGAGCAGTTCTTC.

This clone was counted only a few times. The J gene is TRBJ1-5, the V gene TRBV14; D is possibly TRBD1 (6 bases). This CDR3 comprises 16 residues. CDR1 SGHDN and CDR2 FVKESK come from the germline V gene. The ends were cut back, 1 base at V and 4 bases at J, with 14 bases in the middle. CDR3 sequence: CASSQVGGAGNQPQHF. The CDR3, as DNA: TGTGCCAGCAGCCAAGTGGGGGGCGCTGGGAATCAGCCCCAGCATTTT.

This clone has more than one count but fewer than ten. V usage is TRBV19 and J usage is TRBJ1-1; possibly TRBD1 for D (5 bases). The CDR3 covers 15 residues. V lost 5 bases and J 3 bases, leaving 16 bases between the germline ends. Germline values: CDR1 LNHDA, CDR2 SQIVND (reference sequence). The CDR3: CASSPEGAGYTEAFF. The CDR3 coding sequence is TGTGCCAGTAGTCCCGAAGGCGCAGGGTACACTGAAGCTTTCTTT.

The chain joins TRBV11-1 to TRBJ1-1, with no clear D. The CDR3 loop spans 12 amino acids. Germline V lookup: CDR1 SGHAT, CDR2 FQDESV (reference sequence). V lost 6 bases and J 3 bases, leaving 8 bases between the germline ends. CDR3 bases: TGTGCCAGCAGTCCAGTCGACACTGAAGCTTTCTTT. The encoded protein is CASSPVDTEAFF. Full variable domain (outside the CDR3, taken from reference TRBV11-1 and TRBJ1-1): EAEVAQSPRYKITEKSQAVAFWCDPISGHATLYWYRQILGQGPELLVQFQDESVVDDSQLPKDRFSAERLKGVDSTLKIQPAELGDSAMYLCASSPVDTEAFFGQGTRLTVV.

The gene calls are TRBV7-9 and TRBJ2-3; perhaps TRBD1 as D (6 bases). The germline V and J ends were trimmed by 4 bases and 0 bases, with 14 bases remaining between them. The germline V gene encodes CDR1 SEHNR and CDR2 FQNEAQ (reference sequence). The CDR3 sequence is 16 residues long. The CDR3 sequence is CASSSSQGRSTDTQYF. The CDR3 DNA follows: TGTGCCAGCAGCTCGTCCCAGGGGCGCAGCACAGATACGCAGTATTTT.

This clone was observed a handful of times. J is TRBJ2-3 and V is TRBV25-1, with D perhaps TRBD2 (7 bases). The germline gives CDR1 MGHDK, CDR2 SYGVNS. V was trimmed by 2 bases and J by 8 bases, leaving 14 bases between them. CDR3 length: 14 amino acids. CDR3: CASSESGGGGTQYF. The DNA for the CDR3 is TGTGCCAGCAGTGAAAGCGGCGGGGGCGGTACGCAGTATTTT. Full variable domain (missing parts from reference TRBV25-1 and TRBJ2-3): EADIYQTPRYLVIGTGKKITLECSQTMGHDKMYWYQQDPGMELHLIHYSYGVNSTEKGDLSSESTVSRIRTEHFPLTLESARPSHTSQYLCASSESGGGGTQYFGPGTRLTVL.

The gene calls are TRBV7-2 and TRBJ1-1; a weak D match, TRBD1 (6 bases). Trimming took 7 bases from V and 9 from J, leaving 12 bases between them. CDR3 length equals 11 residues. Looked up from germline, CDR1 is SGHTA and CDR2 is FQGNSA. This CDR3 reads CASTTQGQAFF. CDR3 coding DNA: TGTGCCAGCACCACACAGGGACAAGCTTTCTTT.

This clone was picked up a small number of times. The V and J genes are TRBV7-6 and TRBJ1-5; possible D gene TRBD1, 5 bases. This CDR3 is 15 amino acids long. The V gene's germline CDR1 is SGHVS and CDR2 FNYEAQ. V lost 0 bases to trimming and J lost 4 bases, with 10 bases between them. CDR3 amino acids: CASSLAPGWNQPQHF. The CDR3 coding sequence is TGTGCCAGCAGCTTAGCGCCAGGGTGGAATCAGCCCCAGCATTTT.